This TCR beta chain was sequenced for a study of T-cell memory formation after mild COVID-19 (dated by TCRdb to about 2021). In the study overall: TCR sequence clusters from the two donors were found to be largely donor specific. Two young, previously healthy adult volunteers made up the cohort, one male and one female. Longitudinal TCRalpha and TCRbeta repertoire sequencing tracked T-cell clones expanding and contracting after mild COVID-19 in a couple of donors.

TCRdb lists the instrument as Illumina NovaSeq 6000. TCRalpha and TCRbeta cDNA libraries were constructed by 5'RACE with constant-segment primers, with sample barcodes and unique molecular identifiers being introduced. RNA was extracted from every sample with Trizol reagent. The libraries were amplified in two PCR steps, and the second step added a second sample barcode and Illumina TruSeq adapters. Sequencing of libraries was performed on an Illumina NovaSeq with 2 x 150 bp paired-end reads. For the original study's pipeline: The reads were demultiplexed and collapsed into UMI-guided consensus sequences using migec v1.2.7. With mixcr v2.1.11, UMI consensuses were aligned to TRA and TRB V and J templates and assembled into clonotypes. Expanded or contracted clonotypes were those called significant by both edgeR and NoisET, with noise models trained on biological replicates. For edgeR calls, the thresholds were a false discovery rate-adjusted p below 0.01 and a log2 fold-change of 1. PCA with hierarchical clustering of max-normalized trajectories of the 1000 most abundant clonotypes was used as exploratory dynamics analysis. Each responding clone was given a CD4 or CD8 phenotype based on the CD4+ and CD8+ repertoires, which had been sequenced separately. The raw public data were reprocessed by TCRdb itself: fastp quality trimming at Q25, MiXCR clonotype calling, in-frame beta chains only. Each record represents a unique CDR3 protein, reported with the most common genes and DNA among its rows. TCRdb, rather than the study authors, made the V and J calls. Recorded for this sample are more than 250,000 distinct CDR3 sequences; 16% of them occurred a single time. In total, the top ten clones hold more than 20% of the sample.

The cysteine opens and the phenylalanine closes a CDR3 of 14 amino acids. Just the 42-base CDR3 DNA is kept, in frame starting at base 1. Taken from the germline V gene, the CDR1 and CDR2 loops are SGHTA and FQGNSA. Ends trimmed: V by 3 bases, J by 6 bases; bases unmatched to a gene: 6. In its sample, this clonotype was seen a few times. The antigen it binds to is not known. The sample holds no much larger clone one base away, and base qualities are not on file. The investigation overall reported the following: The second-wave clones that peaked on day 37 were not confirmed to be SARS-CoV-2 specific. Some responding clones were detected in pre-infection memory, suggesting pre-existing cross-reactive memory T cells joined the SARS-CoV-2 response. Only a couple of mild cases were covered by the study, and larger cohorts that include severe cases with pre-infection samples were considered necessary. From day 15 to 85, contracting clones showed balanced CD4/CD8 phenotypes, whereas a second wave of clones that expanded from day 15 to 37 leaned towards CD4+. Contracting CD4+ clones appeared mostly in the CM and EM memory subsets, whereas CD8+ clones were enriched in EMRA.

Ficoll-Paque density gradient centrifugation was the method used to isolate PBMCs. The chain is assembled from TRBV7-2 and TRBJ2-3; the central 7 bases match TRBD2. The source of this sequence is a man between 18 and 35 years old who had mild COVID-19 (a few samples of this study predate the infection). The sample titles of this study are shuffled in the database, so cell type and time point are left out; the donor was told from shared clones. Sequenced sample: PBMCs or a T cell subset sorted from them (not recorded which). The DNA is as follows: TGTGCCAGCAGCTTCCTGACTAGCTCTGATACGCAGTATTTT. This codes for CASSFLTSSDTQYF.